This TCR beta chain derives from a study of blood T cell repertoires in COVID-19. The wider study: Acute-phase and convalescent COVID-19 samples originated in the United States, Italy and Spain. PBMCs, B-cell-depleted T cells, or T cells provided the cDNA or gDNA that made up the material.

In its sample, this clone was seen a few times. Only in-frame clones appear in the TCRdb table, and some are missing; sequencing was by immunoSEQ multiplex PCR. This repertoire shows 160,000 or so clones, around 80% found once; its top ten account for about 3.4%. Germline CDR1 and CDR2: MNHEY and SMNVEV (reference sequence). The CDR3 sequence is 17 residues long. Trimming took 8 bases from V and 4 from J; bases not matched to a gene: 9. Participant-reported clinical history was the basis for cohort assignment. J is TRBJ1-6 and V is TRBV27; 12 bases line up with TRBD1. The receptor's source is an older woman who had recovered from COVID-19. The source material was PBMCs or T cells enriched from blood (not recorded which). DNA of the CDR3: TGTGCCAGCCCTTCGAGGGACAGGGGGCCGTATAATTCACCCCTCCACTTT. It encodes CASPSRDRGPYNSPLHF.